This TCR beta chain emerged from a study of blood T cells in healthy people across ages. Trimming pared 3 bases from V and 8 bases from J, leaving 13 bases between. The CDR3 loop spans 12 amino acids. From germline, CDR1 is DFQATT and CDR2 SNEGSKA (reference sequence). PCR was performed a second time for about 7 to 11 cycles using a sample-barcoded 5' primer and a J-beta primer mix. TCRdb called the 5' RACE reads again in MiXCR, with one record for every CDR3 protein. The data show about 780,000 distinct CDR3 sequences, with about 59% seen just once and 25% to 30% held by the top ten. This TCR derives from a man aged 25 to 40 in good health. The sample comprised blood. V is TRBV20-1 and J is TRBJ1-2; D remains ambiguous. This CDR3 is CSAREGPLGYTF. CDR3 nucleotide sequence: TGCAGTGCTAGGGAAGGGCCTCTGGGCTACACCTTC.